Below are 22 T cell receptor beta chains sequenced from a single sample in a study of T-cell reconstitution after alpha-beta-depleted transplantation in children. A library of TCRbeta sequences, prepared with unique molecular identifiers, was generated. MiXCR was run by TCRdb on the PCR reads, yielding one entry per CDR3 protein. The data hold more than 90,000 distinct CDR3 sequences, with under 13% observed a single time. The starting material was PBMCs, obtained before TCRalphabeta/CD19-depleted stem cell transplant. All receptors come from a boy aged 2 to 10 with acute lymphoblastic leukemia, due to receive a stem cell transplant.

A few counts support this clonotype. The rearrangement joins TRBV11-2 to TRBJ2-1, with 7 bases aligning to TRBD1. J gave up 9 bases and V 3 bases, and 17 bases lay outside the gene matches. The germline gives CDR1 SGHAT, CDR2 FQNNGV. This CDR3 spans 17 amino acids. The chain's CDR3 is CASSLSSRDRLLGEQFF. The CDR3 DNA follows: TGTGCCAGCAGCTTGTCCTCCCGGGACAGATTACTTGGTGAGCAGTTCTTC.

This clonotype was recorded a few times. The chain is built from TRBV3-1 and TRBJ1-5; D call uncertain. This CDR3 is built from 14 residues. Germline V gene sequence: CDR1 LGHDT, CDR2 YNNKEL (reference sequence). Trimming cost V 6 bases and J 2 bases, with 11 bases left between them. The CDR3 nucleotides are TGTGCCAGCAGTCGGACGGCCGGCAATCAGCCCCAGCATTTT. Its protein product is CASSRTAGNQPQHF.

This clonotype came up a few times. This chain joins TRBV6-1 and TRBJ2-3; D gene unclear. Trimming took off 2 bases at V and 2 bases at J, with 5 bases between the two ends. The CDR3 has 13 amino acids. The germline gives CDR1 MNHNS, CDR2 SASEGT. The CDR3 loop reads CASSEIATDTQYF. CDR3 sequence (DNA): TGTGCCAGCAGTGAAATAGCCACAGATACGCAGTATTTT.

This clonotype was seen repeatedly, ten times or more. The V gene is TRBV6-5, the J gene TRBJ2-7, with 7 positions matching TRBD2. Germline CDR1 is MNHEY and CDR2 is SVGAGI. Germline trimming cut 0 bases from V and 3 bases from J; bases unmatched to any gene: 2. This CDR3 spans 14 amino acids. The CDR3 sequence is CASSYSWGGYEQYF. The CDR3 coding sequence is TGTGCCAGCAGTTACTCGTGGGGGGGCTACGAGCAGTACTTC.

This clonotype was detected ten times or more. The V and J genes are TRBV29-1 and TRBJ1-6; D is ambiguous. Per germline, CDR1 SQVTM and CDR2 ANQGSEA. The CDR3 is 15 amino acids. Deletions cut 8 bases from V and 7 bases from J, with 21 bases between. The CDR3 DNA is TGCAGCATAAGGGAGGCAGCGTCGGGAAATTCACCCCTCCACTTT. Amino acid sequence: CSIREAASGNSPLHF.

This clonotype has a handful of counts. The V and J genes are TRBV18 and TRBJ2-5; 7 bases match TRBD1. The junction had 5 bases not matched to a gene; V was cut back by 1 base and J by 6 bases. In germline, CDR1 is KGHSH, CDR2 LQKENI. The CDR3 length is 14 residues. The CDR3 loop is CASSPREGAKTQYF. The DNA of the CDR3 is TGTGCCAGCTCACCACGCGAGGGGGCCAAGACCCAGTACTTC.

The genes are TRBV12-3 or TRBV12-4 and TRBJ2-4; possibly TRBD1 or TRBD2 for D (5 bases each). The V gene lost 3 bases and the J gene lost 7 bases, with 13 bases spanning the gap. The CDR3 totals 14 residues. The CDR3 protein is CASSFSGTQNIQYF. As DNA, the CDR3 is TGTGCCAGCAGTTTCTCCGGGACGCAGAACATTCAGTACTTC.

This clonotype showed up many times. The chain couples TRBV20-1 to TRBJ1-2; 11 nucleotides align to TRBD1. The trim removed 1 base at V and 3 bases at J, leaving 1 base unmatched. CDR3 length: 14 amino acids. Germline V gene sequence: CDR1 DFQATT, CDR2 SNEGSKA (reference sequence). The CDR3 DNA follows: TGCAGTGCTAGAGGGGACAGGGGGGACTATGGCTACACCTTC. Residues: CSARGDRGDYGYTF.

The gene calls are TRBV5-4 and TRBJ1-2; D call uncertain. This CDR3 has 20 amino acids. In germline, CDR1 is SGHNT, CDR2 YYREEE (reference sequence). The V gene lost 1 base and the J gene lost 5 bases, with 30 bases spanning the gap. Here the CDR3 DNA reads TGTGCCAGCAGCTTGTCGCCGGGAAAAGGGAGTCGAGTGGATCTTTATGGCTACACCTTC. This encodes CASSLSPGKGSRVDLYGYTF.

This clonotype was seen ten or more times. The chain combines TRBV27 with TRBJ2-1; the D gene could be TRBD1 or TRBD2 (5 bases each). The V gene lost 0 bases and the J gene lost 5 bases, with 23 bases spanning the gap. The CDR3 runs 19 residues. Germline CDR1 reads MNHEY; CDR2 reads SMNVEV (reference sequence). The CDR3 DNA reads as TGTGCCAGCAGTTTATCGATAACCCGACAGTTAGGAGGACACAATGAGCAGTTCTTC. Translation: CASSLSITRQLGGHNEQFF.

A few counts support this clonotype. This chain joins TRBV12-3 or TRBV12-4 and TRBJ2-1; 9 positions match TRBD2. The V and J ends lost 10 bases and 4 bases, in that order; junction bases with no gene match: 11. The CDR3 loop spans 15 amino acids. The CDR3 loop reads CATGRAGGGYNEQFF. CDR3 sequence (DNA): TGTGCCACGGGAAGAGCGGGAGGAGGGTACAATGAGCAGTTCTTC.

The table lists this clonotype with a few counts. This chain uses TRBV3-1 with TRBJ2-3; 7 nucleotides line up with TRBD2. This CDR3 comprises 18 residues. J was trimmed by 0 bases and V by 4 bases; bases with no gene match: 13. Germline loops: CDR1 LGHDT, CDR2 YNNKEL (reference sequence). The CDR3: CASSPTGVGGTSTDTQYF. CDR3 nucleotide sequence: TGTGCCAGCAGCCCCACCGGGGTGGGAGGGACTAGCACAGATACGCAGTATTTT.

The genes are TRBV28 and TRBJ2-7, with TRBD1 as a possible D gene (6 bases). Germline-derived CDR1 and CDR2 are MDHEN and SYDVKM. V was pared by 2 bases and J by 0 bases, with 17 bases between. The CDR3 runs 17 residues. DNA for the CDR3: TGTGCCAGCAGTTTACCAGGGGCCCCGATGAGCTCCTACGAGCAGTACTTC. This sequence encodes CASSLPGAPMSSYEQYF.

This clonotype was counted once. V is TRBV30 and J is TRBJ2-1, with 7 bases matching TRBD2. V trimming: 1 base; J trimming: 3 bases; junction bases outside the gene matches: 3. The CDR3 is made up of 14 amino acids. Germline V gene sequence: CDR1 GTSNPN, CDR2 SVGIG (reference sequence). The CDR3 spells CAWSGQRDYNEQFF. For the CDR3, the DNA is TGTGCCTGGAGTGGCCAGCGGGACTACAATGAGCAGTTCTTC. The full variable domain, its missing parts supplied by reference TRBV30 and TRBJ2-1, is SQTIHQWPATLVQPVGSPLSLECTVEGTSNPNLYWYRQAAGRGLQLLFYSVGIGQISSEVPQNLSASRPQDRQFILSSKKLLLSDSGFYLCAWSGQRDYNEQFFGPGTRLTVL.

The CDR3 sequence: CASHPGQGQTGELFF. The DNA of the CDR3 is TGTGCCAGCCATCCGGGACAGGGCCAAACAGGGGAGCTGTTTTTT. The chain uses TRBV7-9 and TRBJ2-2; TRBD1 matches at 9 bases. The germline gives CDR1 SEHNR, CDR2 FQNEAQ (reference sequence). J was trimmed by 8 bases and V by 8 bases; bases with no gene match: 12. This CDR3 has 15 residues.

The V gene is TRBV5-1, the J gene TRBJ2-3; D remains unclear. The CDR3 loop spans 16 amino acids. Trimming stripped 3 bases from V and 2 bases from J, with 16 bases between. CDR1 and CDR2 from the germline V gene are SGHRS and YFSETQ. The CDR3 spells CASSSTHTDFTDTQYF. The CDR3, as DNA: TGCGCCAGCAGCTCCACCCATACGGATTTCACAGATACGCAGTATTTT. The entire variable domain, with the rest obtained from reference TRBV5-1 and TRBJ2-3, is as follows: KAGVTQTPRYLIKTRGQQVTLSCSPISGHRSVSWYQQTPGQGLQFLFEYFSETQRNKGNFPGRFSGRQFSNSRSEMNVSTLELGDSALYLCASSSTHTDFTDTQYFGPGTRLTVL.

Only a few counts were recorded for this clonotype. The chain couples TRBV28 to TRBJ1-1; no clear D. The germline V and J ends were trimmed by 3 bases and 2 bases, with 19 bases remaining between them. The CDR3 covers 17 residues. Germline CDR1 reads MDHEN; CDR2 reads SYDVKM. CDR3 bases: TGTGCCAGCAGTTTCCGGGCCGGGGTGGTTTCCAACACTGAAGCTTTCTTT. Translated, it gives CASSFRAGVVSNTEAFF.

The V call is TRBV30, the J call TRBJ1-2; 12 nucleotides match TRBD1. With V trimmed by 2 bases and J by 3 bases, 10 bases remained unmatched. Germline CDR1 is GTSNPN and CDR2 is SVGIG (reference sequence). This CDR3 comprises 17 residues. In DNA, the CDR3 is TGTGCCTGGAGTCGCCGGGACAGGGGGCGTCGGGACTATGGCTACACCTTC. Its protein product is CAWSRRDRGRRDYGYTF.

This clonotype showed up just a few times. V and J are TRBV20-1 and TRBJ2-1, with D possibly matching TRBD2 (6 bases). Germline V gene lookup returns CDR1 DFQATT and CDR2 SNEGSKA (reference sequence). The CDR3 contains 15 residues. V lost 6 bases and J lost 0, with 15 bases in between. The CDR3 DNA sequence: TGCAGTGCCCAGTCGGGGGAGAGCTCCTACAATGAGCAGTTCTTC. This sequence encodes CSAQSGESSYNEQFF.

The CDR3 spells CASSPTPDWSEETQYF. CDR3 coding DNA: TGTGCCAGCAGCCCGACCCCCGACTGGTCGGAAGAGACCCAGTACTTC. The chain employs TRBV5-4 and TRBJ2-5, with D hard to call. Trimming took off 4 bases at V and 3 bases at J, with 19 bases between the two ends. Germline assignment: CDR1 SGHNT and CDR2 YYREEE (reference sequence). CDR3 size: 16 residues.

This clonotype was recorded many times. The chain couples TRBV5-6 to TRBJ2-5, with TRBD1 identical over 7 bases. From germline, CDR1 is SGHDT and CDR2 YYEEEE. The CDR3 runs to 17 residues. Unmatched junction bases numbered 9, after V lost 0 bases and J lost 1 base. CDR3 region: CASSLEGGGQSQETQYF. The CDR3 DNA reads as TGTGCCAGCAGCTTGGAGGGTGGGGGACAGTCCCAAGAGACCCAGTACTTC.

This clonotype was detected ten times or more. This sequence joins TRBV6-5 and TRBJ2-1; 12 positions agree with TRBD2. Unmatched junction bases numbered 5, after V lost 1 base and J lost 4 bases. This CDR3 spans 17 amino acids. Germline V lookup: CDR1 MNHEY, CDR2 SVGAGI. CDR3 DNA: TGTGCCAGCAGTTACTGGGGACTAGCGGGTGTATACAATGAGCAGTTCTTC. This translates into CASSYWGLAGVYNEQFF.